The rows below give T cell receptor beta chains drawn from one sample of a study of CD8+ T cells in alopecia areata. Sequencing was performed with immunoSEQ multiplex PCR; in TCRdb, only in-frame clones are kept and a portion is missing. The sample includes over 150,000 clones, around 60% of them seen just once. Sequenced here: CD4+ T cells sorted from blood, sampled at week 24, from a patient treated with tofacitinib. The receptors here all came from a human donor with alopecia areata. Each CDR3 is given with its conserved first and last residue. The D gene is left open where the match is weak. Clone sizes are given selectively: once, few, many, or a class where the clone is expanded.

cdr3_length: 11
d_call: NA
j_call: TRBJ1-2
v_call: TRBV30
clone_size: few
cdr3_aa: CAWTYNYGYTF
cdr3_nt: TGTGCCTGGACCTACAACTATGGCTACACCTTC

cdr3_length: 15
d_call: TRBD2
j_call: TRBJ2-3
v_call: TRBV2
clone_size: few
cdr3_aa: CASSPTSGGTDTQYF
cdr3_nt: TGTGCCAGCAGCCCCACTAGCGGGGGGACGGATACGCAGTATTTT

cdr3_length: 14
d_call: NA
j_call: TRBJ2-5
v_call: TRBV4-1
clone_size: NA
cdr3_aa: CASSLDLNGETQYF
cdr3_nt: TGCGCCAGCAGCCTGGACCTGAATGGGGAGACCCAGTACTTC

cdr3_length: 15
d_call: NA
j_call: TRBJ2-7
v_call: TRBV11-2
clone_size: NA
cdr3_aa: CASSPTTGVRYEQYF
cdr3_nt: TGTGCCAGCAGCCCCACGACCGGTGTCCGCTACGAGCAGTACTTC

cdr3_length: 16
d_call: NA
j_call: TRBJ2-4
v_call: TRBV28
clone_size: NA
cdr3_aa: CASSLEGGFTKNIQYF
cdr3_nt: TGTGCCAGCAGTTTGGAGGGGGGGTTTACCAAAAACATTCAGTACTTC

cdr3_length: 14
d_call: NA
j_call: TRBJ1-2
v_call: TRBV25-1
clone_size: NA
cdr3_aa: CASSAAGTYYGYTF
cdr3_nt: TGTGCCAGCAGTGCCGCCGGGACCTACTATGGCTACACCTTC

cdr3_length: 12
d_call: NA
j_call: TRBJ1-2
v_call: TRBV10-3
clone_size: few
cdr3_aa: CAISGGGHGYTF
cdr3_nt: TGTGCCATCAGTGGGGGGGGCCATGGCTACACCTTC

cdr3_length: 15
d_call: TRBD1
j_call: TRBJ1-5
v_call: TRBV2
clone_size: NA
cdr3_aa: CASSPRTGANQPQHF
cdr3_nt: TGTGCCAGCAGCCCCAGGACAGGGGCCAATCAGCCCCAGCATTTT

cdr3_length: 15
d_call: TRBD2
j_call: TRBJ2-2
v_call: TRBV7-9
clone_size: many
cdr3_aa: CASSLGLVDTGELFF
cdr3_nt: TGTGCCAGCAGCCTAGGACTAGTCGACACCGGGGAGCTGTTTTTT

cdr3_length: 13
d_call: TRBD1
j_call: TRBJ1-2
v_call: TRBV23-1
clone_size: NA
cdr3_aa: CASSQTGGSGYTF
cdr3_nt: TGCGCCAGCAGTCAAACAGGGGGCTCTGGCTACACCTTC

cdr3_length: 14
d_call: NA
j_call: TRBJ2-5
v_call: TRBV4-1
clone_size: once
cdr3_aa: CASSQAVVGGTQYF
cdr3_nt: TGCGCCAGCAGCCAAGCAGTGGTTGGGGGGACCCAGTACTTC

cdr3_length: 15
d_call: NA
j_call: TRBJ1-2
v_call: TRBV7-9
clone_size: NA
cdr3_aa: CASSPAWADSYGYTF
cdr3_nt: TGTGCCAGCAGCCCGGCCTGGGCAGACTCCTATGGCTACACCTTC

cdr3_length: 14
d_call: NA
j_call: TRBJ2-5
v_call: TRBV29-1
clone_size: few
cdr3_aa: CSVHLGVVQETQYF
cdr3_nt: TGCAGCGTTCACCTTGGGGTGGTGCAAGAGACCCAGTACTTC

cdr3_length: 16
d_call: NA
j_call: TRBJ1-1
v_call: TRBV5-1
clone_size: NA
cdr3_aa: CASSSAGMTVGAEAFF
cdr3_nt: TGCGCCAGCAGCTCCGCTGGGATGACCGTGGGCGCTGAAGCTTTCTTT

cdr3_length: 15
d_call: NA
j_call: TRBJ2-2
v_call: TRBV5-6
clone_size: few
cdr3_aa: CASSQAIRRTGELFF
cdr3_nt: TGTGCCAGCAGCCAAGCAATCCGACGAACCGGGGAGCTGTTTTTT

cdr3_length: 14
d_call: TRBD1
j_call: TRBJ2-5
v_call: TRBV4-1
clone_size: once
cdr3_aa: CASSIRTGRETQYF
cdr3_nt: TGCGCCAGCAGCATACGGACAGGTCGGGAGACCCAGTACTTC

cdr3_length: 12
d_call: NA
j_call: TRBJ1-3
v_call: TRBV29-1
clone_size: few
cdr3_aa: CSVDISENTIYF
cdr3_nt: TGCAGCGTTGATATCTCTGAAAACACCATATATTTT

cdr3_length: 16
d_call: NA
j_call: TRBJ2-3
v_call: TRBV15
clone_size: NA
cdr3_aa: CATSRRSGAPTDTQYF
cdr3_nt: TGTGCCACCAGCCGACGGTCGGGGGCACCCACAGATACGCAGTATTTT

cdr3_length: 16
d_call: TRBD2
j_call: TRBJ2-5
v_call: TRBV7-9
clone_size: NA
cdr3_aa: CASSLSATSGRETQYF
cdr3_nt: TGTGCCAGCAGCTTATCGGCTACTAGCGGGCGGGAGACCCAGTACTTC

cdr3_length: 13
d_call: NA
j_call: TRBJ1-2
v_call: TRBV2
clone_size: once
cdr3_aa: CASSKNRDYGYTF
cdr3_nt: TGTGCCAGCAGTAAAAACAGGGACTATGGCTACACCTTC

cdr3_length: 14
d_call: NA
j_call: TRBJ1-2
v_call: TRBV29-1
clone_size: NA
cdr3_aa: CSVVGTGQYGGYTF
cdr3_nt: TGCAGCGTTGTGGGGACGGGGCAATACGGAGGTTACACCTTC

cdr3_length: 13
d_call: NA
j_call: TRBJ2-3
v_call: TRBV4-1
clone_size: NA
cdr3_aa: CASSQGSTDTQYF
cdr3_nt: TGCGCCAGCAGCCAAGGGAGCACAGATACGCAGTATTTT

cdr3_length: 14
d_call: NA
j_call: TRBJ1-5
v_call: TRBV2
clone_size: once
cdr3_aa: CASSEGAVNQPQHF
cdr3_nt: TGTGCCAGCAGTGAAGGGGCAGTTAATCAGCCCCAGCATTTT

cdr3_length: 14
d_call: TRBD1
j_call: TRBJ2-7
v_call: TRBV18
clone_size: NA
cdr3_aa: CASSPKRDRVAQYF
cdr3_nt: TGTGCCAGCTCACCAAAGAGGGACAGGGTTGCGCAGTACTTC

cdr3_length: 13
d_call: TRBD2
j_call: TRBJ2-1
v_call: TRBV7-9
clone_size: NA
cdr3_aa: CASSLVAGAEQFF
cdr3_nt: TGTGCCAGCAGCTTGGTAGCGGGGGCCGAGCAGTTCTTC

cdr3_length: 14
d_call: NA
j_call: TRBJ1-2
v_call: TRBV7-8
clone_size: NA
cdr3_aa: CASSLTPGMEGYTF
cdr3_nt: TGTGCCAGCAGCTTAACTCCGGGGATGGAGGGCTACACCTTC

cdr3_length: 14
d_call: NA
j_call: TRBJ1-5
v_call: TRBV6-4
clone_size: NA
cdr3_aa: CASGGRSINQPQHF
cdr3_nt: TGTGCCAGTGGAGGGCGCAGTATTAATCAGCCCCAGCATTTT

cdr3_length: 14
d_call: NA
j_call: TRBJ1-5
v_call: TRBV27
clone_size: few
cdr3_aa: CASSLDAGNQPQHF
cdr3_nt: TGTGCCAGCAGTTTAGACGCGGGAAACCAGCCCCAGCATTTT

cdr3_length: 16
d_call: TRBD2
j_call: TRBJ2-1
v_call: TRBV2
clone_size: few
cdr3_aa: CASSEYLAGGQSRQFF
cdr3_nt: TGTGCCAGCAGTGAATATCTAGCGGGGGGCCAAAGTAGGCAGTTCTTC

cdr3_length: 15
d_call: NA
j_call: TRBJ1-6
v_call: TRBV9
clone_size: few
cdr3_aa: CASSVSESYNSPLHF
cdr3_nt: TGTGCCAGCAGCGTCAGCGAATCCTATAATTCACCCCTCCACTTT

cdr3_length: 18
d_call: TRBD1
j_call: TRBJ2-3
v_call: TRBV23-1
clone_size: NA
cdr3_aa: CASSQSWTGGEPLDTQYF
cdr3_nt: TGCGCCAGCAGTCAATCCTGGACAGGGGGCGAACCTTTGGATACGCAGTATTTT

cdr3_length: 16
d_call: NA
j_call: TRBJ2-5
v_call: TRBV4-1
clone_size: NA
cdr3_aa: CASSQGLAYYQETQYF
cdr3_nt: TGCGCCAGCAGCCAAGGCCTAGCGTACTACCAAGAGACCCAGTACTTC

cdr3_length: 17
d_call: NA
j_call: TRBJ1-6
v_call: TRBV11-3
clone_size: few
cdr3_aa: CASSLGMGETYNSPLHF
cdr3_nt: TGTGCCAGCAGCCTAGGAATGGGAGAAACCTATAATTCACCCCTCCACTTT

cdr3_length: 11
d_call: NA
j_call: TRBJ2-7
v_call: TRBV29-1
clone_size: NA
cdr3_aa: CSVKGSYEQYF
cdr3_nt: TGCAGCGTCAAGGGGAGCTACGAGCAGTACTTC